This T cell receptor beta chain was observed in a study of blood T cell repertoires in COVID-19. Trimming cost V 0 bases and J 7 bases, with 12 bases left between them. The CDR3 contains 14 residues. CDR1 and CDR2 (germline): LGHNA, YNFKEQ. Produced via immunoSEQ multiplex PCR; TCRdb's table is partial and in-frame only. Of roughly 120,000 clones listed, approximately 87% are singletons. This clone appeared a few times. Sequenced: peripheral blood. This rearrangement joins TRBV4-2 to TRBJ1-1; D is unresolved. This receptor was obtained from a man aged 65 to 85 who had recovered from COVID-19. CDR3 sequence: CASSQDLASSEAFF. The CDR3 region has the DNA TGTGCCAGCAGCCAAGATTTGGCATCTAGTGAAGCTTTCTTT.